Sequencing of this T cell receptor (beta chain) was carried out in a study of cytomegalovirus exposure and HLA in healthy donors. CDR1 SGHVS and CDR2 FQNEAQ come from the germline V gene. This CDR3 is 14 amino acids long. Trimming took 0 bases from V and 4 from J, leaving 9 bases between them. Libraries were prepared by immunoSEQ multiplex PCR; TCRdb keeps only in-frame clonotypes and omits some of them. The profile covers about 160,000 clones, with roughly nine tenths appearing a single time and 10% taken by the ten largest. As regards this clone: Antigen specificity is unknown.

General study points: The tendency of first-cohort TCR clusters to co-occur in the 120 validation repertoires was the finding of a later analysis.

Sequencing input: PBMCs. The sequence was collected from a woman aged 18-29 years in good health and CMV-seropositive. The rearrangement links TRBV7-8 to TRBJ1-1; D ambiguous. CDR3 sequence (DNA): TGTGCCAGCAGCTTAGCTCCCCCAGGCACTGAAGCTTTCTTT. Encoded protein: CASSLAPPGTEAFF.